This section outlines one TCR beta chain sequence together with its context. In its sample, this clonotype was seen many times. No antigen is known for it. Per-base quality was not reported, and no clone a single base away is much larger than it. The germline V gene encodes CDR1 SGHRS and CDR2 YFSETQ. Inclusive of the bounding cysteine and phenylalanine, the CDR3 is 15 residues long. The sequence is cut down to CDR3 DNA, 45 bases in frame from base 1. At the junction V is shortened by 0 bases and J by 2 bases, with 6 bases in between. The sample's treatment or condition label, decoded: allogeneic hematopoietic cell transplantation with graft depleted of TCRalphabeta T cells and CD19 B cells. Transplant recipients were children who received TCRalphabeta/CD19-depleted allogeneic hematopoietic cell grafts. The entry originates in a study of T-cell reconstitution after alpha-beta-depleted transplantation in children (dated by TCRdb to the mid-2010s). Regarding the complete study: The study quantitatively tracked T-cell immune reconstitution after TCRalphabeta/CD19-depleted allogeneic hematopoietic cell transplantation in children using TCR repertoire profiling.

Library preparation was by PCR. Sequencing relied on an Illumina HiSeq 2500. To normalize quantification of the TCRbeta repertoire, the TCR libraries were built with molecular barcoding that relied on unique molecular identifiers. TCRdb trimmed the raw reads at Q25, called clones with MiXCR and kept productive beta chains. Rows are combined by CDR3 protein, so each entry shows the most common genes and DNA. The sample table lists around 670,000 distinct CDR3 sequences, around 14% of them with a count of one. The top ten hold around 0.8% of the sample. Findings and caveats that apply to the study as a whole: In some patients, the high TCRbeta diversity seen at day 60 was put down to recipient T cells and intrathymic progenitors that had survived conditioning. The frequencies of hyperexpanded clones fell over the following months, and after one year, T-cell counts and TCRbeta diversity were mostly attributed to newly produced T cells. About two months after transplant, the apparently early recovery of alphabetaT-cell counts reportedly depended on just several hundred clones that had expanded rapidly and came from non-depleted graft cells.

The chain is made from TRBV5-1 and TRBJ2-6, with the D gene too uncertain to name. This TCR was sampled from a girl between 2 and 10 years old with congenital amegakaryocytic thrombocytopenia, due to receive a stem cell transplant. This sample comprised PBMCs, obtained before TCRalphabeta/CD19-depleted stem cell transplant. The DNA reads TGCGCCAGCAGCTTGGTGGCAGCTGGGGCCAACGTCCTGACTTTC. The encoded protein is CASSLVAAGANVLTF.